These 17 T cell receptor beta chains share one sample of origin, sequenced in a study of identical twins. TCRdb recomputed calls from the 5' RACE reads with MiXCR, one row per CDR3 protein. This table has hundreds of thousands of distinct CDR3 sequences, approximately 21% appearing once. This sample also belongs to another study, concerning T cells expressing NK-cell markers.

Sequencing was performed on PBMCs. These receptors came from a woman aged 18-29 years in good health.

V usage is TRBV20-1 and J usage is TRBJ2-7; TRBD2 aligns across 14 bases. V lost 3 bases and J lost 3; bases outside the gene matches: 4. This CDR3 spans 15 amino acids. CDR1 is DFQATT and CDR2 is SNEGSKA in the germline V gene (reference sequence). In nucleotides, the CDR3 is TGCAGTGCTAGGCGGACTAGCGGGAGGTACTACGAGCAGTACTTC. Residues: CSARRTSGRYYEQYF.

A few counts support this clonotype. Here the CDR3 DNA reads TGTGCCAGCAGCCTGGTTGGTTGGGGGTACACGGCAGATACGCAGTATTTT. Amino acids: CASSLVGWGYTADTQYF. V and J are TRBV7-2 and TRBJ2-3, with D perhaps being TRBD1 or TRBD2 (5 bases each). The CDR3 covers 17 residues. Trimming removed 5 bases at V and 4 bases at J, with 22 bases between. Germline V gene sequence: CDR1 SGHTA, CDR2 FQGNSA. The complete variable domain, with remaining parts taken from reference TRBV7-2 and TRBJ2-3, reads GAGVSQSPSNKVTEKGKDVELRCDPISGHTALYWYRQSLGQGLEFLIYFQGNSAPDKSGLPSDRFSAERTGGSVSTLTIQRTQQEDSAVYLCASSLVGWGYTADTQYFGPGTRLTVL.

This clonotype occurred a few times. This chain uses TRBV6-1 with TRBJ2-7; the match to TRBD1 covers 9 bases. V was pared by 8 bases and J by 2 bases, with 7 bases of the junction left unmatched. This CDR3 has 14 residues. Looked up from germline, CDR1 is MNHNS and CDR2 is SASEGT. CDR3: CASLADRGPYEQYF. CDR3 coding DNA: TGTGCCAGCCTTGCGGACAGGGGACCCTACGAGCAGTACTTC.

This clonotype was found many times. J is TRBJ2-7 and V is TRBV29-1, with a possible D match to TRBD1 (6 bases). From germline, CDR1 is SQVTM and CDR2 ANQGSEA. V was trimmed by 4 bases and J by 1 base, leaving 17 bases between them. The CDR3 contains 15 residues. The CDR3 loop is CSVAGARGRSYEQYF. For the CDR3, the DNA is TGCAGCGTTGCCGGTGCCAGGGGAAGGTCCTACGAGCAGTACTTC.

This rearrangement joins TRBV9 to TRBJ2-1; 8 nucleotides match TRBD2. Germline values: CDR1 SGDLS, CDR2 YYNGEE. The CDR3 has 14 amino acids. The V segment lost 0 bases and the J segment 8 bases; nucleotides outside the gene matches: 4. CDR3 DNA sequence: TGTGCCAGCAGCGTAGCTGGGACTAGTGATGAGCAGTTCTTC. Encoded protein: CASSVAGTSDEQFF.

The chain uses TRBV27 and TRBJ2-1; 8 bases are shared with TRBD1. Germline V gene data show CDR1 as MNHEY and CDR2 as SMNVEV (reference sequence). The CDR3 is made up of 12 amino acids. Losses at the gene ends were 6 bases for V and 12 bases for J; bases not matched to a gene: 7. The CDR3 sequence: CASSERGTGQFF. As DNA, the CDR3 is TGTGCCAGCAGCGAGAGAGGGACAGGGCAGTTCTTC.

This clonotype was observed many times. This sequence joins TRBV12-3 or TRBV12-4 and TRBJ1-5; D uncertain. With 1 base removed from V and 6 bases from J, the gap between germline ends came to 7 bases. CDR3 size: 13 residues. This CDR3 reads CASSLDSGQPQHF. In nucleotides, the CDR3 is TGTGCCAGCAGTTTAGATTCGGGTCAGCCCCAGCATTTT.

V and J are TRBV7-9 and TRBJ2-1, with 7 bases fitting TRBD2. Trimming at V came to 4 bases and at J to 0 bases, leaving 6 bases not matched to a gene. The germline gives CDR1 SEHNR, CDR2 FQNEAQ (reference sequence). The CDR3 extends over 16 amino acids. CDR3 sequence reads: CASSSGGGDSYNEQFF. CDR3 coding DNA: TGTGCCAGCAGCTCGGGTGGGGGGGACTCCTACAATGAGCAGTTCTTC.

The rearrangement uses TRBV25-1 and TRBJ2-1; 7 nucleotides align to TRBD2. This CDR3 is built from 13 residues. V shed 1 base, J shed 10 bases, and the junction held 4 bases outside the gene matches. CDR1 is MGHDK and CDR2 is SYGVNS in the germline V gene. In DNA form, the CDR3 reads TGTGCCAGCAGTGAATCCGGCGGGAGAGAGCAGTTCTTC. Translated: CASSESGGREQFF. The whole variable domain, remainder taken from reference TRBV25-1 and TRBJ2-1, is EADIYQTPRYLVIGTGKKITLECSQTMGHDKMYWYQQDPGMELHLIHYSYGVNSTEKGDLSSESTVSRIRTEHFPLTLESARPSHTSQYLCASSESGGREQFFGPGTRLTVL.

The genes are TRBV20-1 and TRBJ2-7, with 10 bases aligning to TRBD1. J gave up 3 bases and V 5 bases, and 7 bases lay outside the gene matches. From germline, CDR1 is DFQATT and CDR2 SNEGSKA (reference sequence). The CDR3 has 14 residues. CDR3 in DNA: TGCAGTGCTGAGGCCGGGACAGGGGACTACGAGCAGTACTTC. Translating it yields CSAEAGTGDYEQYF.

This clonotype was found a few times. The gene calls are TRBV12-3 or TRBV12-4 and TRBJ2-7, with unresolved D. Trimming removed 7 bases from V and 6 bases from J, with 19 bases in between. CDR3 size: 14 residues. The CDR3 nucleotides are TGTGCCAGCACCCTCGGGTCACGCTTCAGCGAGCAGTACTTC. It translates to CASTLGSRFSEQYF.

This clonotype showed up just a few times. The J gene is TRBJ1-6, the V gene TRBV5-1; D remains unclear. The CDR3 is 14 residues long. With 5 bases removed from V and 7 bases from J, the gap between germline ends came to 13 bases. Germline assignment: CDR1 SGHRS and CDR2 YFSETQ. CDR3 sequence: CASRGGLENSPLHF. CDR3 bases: TGCGCCAGCAGAGGAGGGCTCGAGAATTCACCCCTCCACTTT.

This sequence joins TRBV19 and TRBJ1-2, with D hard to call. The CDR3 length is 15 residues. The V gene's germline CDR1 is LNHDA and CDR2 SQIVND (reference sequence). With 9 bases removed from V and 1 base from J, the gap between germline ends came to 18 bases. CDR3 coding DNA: TGTGCCAGCGCCAACTCTGACGGAATTAACTATGGCTACACCTTC. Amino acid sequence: CASANSDGINYGYTF.

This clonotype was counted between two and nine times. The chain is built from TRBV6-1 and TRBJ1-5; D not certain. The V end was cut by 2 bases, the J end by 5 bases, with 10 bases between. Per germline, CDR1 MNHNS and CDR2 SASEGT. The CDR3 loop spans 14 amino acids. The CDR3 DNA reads TGTGCCAGCAGTGAAATCGGGGTGGATCAGCCCCAGCATTTT. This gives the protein CASSEIGVDQPQHF.

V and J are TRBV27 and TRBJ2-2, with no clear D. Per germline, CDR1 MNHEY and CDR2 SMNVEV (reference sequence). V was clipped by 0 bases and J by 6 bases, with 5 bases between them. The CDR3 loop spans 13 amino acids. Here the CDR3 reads CASSLSLAGELFF. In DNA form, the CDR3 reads TGTGCCAGCAGTTTATCGCTCGCCGGGGAGCTGTTTTTT.

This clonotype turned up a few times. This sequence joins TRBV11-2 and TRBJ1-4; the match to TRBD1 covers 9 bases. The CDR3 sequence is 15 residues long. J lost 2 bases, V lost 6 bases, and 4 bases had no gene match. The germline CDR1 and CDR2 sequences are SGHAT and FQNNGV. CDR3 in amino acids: CASRRDRDTNEKLFF. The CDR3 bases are TGTGCCAGCAGACGGGACAGGGACACTAATGAAAAACTGTTTTTT. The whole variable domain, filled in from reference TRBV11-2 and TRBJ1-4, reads EAGVAQSPRYKIIEKRQSVAFWCNPISGHATLYWYQQILGQGPKLLIQFQNNGVVDDSQLPKDRFSAERLKGVDSTLKIQPAKLEDSAVYLCASRRDRDTNEKLFFGSGTQLSVL.

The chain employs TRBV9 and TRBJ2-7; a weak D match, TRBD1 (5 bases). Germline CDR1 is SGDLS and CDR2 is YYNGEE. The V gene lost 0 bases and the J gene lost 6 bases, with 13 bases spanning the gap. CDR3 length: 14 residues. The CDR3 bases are TGTGCCAGCAGCGTAGGCCTAGGGGTGGTCGAGCAGTACTTC. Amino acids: CASSVGLGVVEQYF.